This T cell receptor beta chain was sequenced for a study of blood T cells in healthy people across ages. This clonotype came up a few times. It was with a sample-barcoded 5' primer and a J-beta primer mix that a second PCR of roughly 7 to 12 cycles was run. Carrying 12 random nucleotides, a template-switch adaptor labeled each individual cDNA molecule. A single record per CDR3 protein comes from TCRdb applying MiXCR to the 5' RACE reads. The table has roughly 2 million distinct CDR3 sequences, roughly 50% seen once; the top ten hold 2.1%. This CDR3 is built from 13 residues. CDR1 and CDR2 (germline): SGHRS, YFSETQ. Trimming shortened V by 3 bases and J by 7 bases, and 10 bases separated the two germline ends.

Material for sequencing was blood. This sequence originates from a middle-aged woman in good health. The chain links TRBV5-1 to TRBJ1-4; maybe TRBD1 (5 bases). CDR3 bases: TGCGCCAGCAGCTCATCAGGGAGTGAAAAACTGTTTTTT. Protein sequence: CASSSSGSEKLFF. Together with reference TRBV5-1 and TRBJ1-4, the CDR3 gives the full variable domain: KAGVTQTPRYLIKTRGQQVTLSCSPISGHRSVSWYQQTPGQGLQFLFEYFSETQRNKGNFPGRFSGRQFSNSRSEMNVSTLELGDSALYLCASSSSGSEKLFFGSGTQLSVL.